The present T cell receptor beta chain was sequenced within a study of OX40 agonist ivuxolimab in advanced cancers. This CDR3 has 17 residues. The V gene's germline CDR1 is SGHRS and CDR2 YFSETQ. Trimming pared 2 bases from V and 4 bases from J, leaving 18 bases between. The protocol was immunoSEQ multiplex PCR, while the TCRdb copy is restricted to in-frame clones and leaves out a portion. This repertoire shows around 66,000 clones, 85% found once; its top ten account for less than 5%. This clonotype was obtained from an adult with an advanced solid tumor such as melanoma, head and neck, liver or kidney cancer. This sample comprised CD4+ or CD8+ T cells sorted from blood, obtained in a trial of the OX40 agonist ivuxolimab. This sequence joins TRBV5-1 and TRBJ2-2; the D is unclear. CDR3: CASSLSDLPLFTGELFF. Here the CDR3 DNA reads TGCGCCAGCAGCTTATCAGATCTTCCCTTGTTCACCGGGGAGCTGTTTTTT.